The T cell receptor (beta chain) under discussion was sequenced for a study of T cell changes during pregnancy in multiple sclerosis (dated by TCRdb to about 2019). Context from the whole study: The study looked at changes in the T cell repertoire across pregnancy in women with multiple sclerosis.

This clone was counted a single time. No antigen is known for it. Base qualities are missing; no much larger clone stands one base away. The library was produced with the immunoSEQ multiplex PCR assay. In its TCRdb copy, this immuneACCESS table keeps in-frame sequences only and misses some clones. Where compared with another copy, unresolved V genes explain less than half of these, and the others have no known cause. This sample holds around 110,000 clones; around 90% were observed only once. The top ten hold 1.5% to 2% of the sample. The CDR3 starts with the cysteine, ends with the phenylalanine, and has 13 residues. Only the CDR3 DNA is retained, 39 bases long and in frame from the first base. Per the germline V gene, SNHLY is the CDR1 and FYNNEI is the CDR2. Trimming takes 4 bases from V and 4 bases from J, and the germline ends sit 7 bases apart.

The sequence joins TRBV2 to TRBJ1-4; there is no confident call for the D gene. This clonotype was sampled from a female donor with multiple sclerosis, enrolled in a pregnancy study. Sequenced material: peripheral blood, taken before pregnancy. Read as DNA, the sequence is TGTGCCAGCAGTGCTGGCAGTAATGAAAAACTGTTTTTT. It translates to CASSAGSNEKLFF.